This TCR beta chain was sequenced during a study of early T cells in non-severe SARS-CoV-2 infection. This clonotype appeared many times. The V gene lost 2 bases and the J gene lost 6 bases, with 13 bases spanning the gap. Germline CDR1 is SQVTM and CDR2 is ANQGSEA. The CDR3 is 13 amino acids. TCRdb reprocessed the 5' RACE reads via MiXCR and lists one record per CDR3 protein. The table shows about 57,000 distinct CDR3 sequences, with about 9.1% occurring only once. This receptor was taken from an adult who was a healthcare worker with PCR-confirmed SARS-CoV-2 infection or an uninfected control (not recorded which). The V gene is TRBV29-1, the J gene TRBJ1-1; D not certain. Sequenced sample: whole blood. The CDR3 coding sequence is TGCAGCGTTGAACGACGGCCAATCCCTGAAGCTTTCTTT. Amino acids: CSVERRPIPEAFF.